This T cell receptor beta chain emerged from a study of siplizumab effects on memory and regulatory T cells. Using immunoSEQ multiplex PCR, the repertoire was profiled, and TCRdb retains in-frame clones only, with some absent. The sample yields more than 70,000 clones, roughly 94% seen once. Comment on this clone: As yet, its antigen is unknown.

Germline V gene lookup returns CDR1 SGHTA and CDR2 FQGNSA. CDR3 length equals 15 residues. Germline trimming cut 3 bases from V and 4 bases from J; bases unmatched to any gene: 3. Study conclusions and caveats: The average Treg-derived proportion among mappable alloreactive CD4+ clones was 55% to 75% with siplizumab versus about 30% in controls.

The clonotype comes from a human donor in good health. The chain recombines TRBV7-2 with TRBJ2-3, with 11 bases fitting TRBD2. The source material was CD8+ T cells sorted from blood. CDR3 residues: CASSFLAGGSDTQYF. The DNA of the CDR3 is TGTGCCAGCAGCTTTCTAGCGGGAGGTTCAGATACGCAGTATTTT.